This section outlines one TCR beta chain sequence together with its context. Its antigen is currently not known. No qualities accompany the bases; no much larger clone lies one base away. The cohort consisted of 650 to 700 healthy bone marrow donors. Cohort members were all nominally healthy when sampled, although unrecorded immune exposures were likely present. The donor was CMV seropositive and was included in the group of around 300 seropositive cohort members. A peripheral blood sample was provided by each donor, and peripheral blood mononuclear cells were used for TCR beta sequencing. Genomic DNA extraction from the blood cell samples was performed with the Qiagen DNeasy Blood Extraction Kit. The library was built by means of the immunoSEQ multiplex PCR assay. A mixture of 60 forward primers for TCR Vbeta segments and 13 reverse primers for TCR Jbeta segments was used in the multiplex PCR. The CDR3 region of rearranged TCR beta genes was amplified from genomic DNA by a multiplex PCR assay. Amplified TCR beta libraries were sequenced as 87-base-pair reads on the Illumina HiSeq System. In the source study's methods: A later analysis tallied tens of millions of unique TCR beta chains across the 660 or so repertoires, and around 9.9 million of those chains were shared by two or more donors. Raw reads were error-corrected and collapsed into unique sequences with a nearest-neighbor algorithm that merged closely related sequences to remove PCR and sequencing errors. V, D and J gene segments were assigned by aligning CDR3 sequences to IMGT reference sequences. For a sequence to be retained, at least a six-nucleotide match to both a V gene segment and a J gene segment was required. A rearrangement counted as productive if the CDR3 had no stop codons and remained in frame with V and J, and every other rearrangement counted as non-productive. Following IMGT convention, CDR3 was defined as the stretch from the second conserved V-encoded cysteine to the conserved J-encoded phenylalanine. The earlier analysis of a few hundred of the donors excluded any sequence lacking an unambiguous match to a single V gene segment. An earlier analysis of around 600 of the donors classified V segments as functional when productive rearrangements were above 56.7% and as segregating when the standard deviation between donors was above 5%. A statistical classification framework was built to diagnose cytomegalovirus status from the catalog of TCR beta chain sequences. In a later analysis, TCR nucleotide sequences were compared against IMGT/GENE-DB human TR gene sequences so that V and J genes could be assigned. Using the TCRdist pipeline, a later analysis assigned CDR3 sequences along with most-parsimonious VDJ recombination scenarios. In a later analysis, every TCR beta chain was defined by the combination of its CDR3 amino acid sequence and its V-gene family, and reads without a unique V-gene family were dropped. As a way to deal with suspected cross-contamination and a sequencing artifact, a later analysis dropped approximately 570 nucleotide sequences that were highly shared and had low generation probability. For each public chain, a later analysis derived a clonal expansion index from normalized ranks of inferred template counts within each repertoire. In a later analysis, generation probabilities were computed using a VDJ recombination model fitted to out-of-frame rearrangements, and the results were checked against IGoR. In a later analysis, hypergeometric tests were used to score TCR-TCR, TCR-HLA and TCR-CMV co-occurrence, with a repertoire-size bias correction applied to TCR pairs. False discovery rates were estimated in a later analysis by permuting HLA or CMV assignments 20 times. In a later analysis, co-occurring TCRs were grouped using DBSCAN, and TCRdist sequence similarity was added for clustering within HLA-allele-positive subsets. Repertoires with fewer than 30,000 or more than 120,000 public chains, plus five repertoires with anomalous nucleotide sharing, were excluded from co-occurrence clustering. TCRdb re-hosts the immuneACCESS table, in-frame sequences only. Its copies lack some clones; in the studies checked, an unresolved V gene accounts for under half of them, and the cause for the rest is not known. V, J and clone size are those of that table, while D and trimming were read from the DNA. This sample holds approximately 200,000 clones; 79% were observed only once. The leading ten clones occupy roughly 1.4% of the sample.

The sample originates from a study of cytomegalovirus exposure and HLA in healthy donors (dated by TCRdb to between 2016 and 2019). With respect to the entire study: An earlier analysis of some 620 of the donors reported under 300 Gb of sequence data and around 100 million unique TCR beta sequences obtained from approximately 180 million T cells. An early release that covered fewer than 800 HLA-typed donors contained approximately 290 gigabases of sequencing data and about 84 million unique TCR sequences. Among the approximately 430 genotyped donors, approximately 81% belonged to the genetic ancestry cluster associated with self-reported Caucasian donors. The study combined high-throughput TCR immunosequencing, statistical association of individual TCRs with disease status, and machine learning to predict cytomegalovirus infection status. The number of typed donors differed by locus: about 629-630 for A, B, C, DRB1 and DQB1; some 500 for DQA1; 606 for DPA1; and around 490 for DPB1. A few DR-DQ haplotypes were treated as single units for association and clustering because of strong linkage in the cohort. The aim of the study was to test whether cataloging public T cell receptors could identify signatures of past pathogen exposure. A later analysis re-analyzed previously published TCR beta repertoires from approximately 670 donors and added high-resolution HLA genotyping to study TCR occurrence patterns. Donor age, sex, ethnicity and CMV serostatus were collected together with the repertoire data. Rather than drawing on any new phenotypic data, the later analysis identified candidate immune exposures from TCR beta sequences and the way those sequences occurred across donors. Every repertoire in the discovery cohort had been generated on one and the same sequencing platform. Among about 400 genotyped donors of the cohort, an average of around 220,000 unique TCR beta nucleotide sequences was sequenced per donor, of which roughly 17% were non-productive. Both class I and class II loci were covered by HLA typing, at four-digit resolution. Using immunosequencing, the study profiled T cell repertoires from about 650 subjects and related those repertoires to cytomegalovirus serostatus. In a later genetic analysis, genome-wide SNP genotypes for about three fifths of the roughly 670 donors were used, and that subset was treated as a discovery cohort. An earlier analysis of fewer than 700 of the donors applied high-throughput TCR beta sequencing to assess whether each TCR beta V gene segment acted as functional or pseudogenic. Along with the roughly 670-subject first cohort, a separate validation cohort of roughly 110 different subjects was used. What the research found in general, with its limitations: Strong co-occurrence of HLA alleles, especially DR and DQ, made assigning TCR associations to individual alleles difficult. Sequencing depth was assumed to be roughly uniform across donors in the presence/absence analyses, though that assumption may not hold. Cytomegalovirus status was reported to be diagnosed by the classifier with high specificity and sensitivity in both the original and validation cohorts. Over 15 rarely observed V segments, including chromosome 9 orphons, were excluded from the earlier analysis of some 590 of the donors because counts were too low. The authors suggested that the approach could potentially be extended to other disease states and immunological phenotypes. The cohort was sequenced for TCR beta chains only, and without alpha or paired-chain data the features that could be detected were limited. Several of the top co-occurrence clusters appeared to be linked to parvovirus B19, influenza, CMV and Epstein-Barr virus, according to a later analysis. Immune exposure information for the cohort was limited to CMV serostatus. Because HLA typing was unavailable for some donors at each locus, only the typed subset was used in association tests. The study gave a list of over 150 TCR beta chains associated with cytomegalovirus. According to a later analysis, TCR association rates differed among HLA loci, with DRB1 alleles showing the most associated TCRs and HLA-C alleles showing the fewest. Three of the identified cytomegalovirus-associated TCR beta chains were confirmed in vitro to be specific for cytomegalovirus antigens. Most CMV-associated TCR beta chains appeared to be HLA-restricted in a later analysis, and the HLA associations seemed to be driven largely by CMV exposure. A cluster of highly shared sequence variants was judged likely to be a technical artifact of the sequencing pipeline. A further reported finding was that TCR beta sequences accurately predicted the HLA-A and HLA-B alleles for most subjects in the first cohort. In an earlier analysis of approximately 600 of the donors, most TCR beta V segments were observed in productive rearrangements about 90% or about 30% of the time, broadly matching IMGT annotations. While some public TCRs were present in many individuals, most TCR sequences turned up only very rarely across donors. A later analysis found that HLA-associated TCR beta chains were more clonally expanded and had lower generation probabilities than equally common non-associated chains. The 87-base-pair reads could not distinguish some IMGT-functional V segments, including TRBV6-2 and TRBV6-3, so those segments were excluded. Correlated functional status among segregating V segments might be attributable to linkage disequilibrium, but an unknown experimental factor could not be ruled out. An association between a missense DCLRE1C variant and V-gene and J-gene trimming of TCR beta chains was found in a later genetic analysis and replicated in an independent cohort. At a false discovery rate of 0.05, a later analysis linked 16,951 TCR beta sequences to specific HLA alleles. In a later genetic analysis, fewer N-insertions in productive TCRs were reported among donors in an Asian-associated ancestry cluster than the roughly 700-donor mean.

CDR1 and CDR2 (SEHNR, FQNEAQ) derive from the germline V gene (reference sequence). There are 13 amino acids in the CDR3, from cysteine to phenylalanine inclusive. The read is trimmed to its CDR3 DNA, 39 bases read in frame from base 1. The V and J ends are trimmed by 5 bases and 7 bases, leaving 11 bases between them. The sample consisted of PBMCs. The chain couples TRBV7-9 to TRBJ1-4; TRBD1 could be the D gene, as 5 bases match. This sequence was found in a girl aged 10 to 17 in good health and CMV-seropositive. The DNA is TGTGCCAGCAGCACCTCAAGGGGTGAAAAACTGTTTTTT. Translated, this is CASSTSRGEKLFF.